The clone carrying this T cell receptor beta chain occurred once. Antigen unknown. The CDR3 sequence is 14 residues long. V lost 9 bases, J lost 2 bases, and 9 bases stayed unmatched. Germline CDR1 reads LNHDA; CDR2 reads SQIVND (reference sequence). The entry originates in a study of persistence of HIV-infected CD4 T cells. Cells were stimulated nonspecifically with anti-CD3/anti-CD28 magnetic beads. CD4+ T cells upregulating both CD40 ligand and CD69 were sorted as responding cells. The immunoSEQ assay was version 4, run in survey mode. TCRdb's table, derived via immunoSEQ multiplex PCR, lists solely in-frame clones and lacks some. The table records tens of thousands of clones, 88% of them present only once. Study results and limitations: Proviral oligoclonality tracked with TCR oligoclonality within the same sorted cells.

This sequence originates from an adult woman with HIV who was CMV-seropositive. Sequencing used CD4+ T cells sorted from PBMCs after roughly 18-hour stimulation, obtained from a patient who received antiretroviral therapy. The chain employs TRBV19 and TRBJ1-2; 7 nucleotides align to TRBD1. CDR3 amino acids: CASGNRGSNYGYTF. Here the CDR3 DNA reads TGTGCCAGCGGTAACAGGGGCTCAAACTATGGCTACACCTTC.